The 13 T cell receptor beta chains listed next were all sequenced from one sample in a study of naive and memory T cell subsets. An equimolar mix of two oligonucleotides served as the beta constant-region primer for TRBC1 and TRBC2. Four rounds of PCR amplified the ligated cDNA using nested alpha and beta constant-region primers plus SP2. A single record per CDR3 protein comes from TCRdb applying MiXCR to the UMI-ligation and nested PCR reads. The sample includes about 120,000 distinct CDR3 sequences, around a third of them seen just once. Source material: central memory CD4+ T cells from blood. These receptors were collected from a human donor in good health.

This clonotype has more than one count but fewer than ten. CDR3 sequence reads: CSASWTGSGYNSPLHF. The CDR3 nucleotides are TGCAGTGCTTCGTGGACAGGGAGCGGATATAATTCACCCCTCCACTTT. The gene calls are TRBV20-1 and TRBJ1-6; 8 nucleotides align to TRBD1. The CDR3 extends over 16 amino acids. In germline, CDR1 is DFQATT, CDR2 SNEGSKA (reference sequence). Trimming at V came to 5 bases and at J to 4 bases, leaving 10 bases not matched to a gene.

The V call is TRBV10-2, the J call TRBJ2-1; TRBD2 aligns across 8 bases. Looked up from germline, CDR1 is WSHSY and CDR2 is SAAADI. There are 14 residues in the CDR3. J lost 4 bases, V lost 6 bases, and 5 bases had no gene match. CDR3 loop: CASRHTSGYNEQFF. The CDR3 region has the DNA TGCGCCAGCAGACACACTAGCGGATACAATGAGCAGTTCTTC.

The V and J genes are TRBV7-2 and TRBJ2-7; D remains unclear. V lost 2 bases, J lost 0 bases, and 8 bases lay in between. The length of the CDR3 is 14 residues. Germline CDR1 is SGHTA and CDR2 is FQGNSA. The CDR3 DNA reads TGTGCCAGCAGCTTATCAGAGGTCTCCTACGAGCAGTACTTC. Its protein is CASSLSEVSYEQYF.

This clonotype has more than one count but fewer than ten. The gene calls are TRBV20-1 and TRBJ2-2; TRBD2 matches 10 bases. The length of the CDR3 is 17 residues. CDR1 is DFQATT, CDR2 SNEGSKA, per germline (reference sequence). J was trimmed by 2 bases and V by 2 bases; bases with no gene match: 8. For the CDR3, the DNA is TGCAGTGCTAGACCGGCCCTAGCGGGAGTAAACACCGGGGAGCTGTTTTTT. The encoded protein is CSARPALAGVNTGELFF.

The rearrangement joins TRBV5-5 to TRBJ2-3; D might be TRBD2 (6 bases). The V and J ends lost 0 bases and 4 bases respectively, with 15 bases between them. The CDR3 extends over 16 amino acids. CDR1 is SGHKS, CDR2 YYEKEE, per germline (reference sequence). The CDR3: CASSLDGGVFADTQYF. The DNA for the CDR3 is TGTGCCAGCAGCTTGGACGGCGGGGTGTTTGCAGATACGCAGTATTTT.

This clonotype was observed a handful of times. The chain couples TRBV28 to TRBJ2-2; D not certain. CDR1 is MDHEN, CDR2 SYDVKM, per germline. Trimming removed 2 bases at V and 6 bases at J, with 13 bases between. The length of the CDR3 is 15 residues. The CDR3 region is CASSLVERSSGELFF. The CDR3 DNA reads TGTGCCAGCAGTTTAGTCGAAAGAAGCTCCGGGGAGCTGTTTTTT.

The chain is built from TRBV6-5 and TRBJ1-3; D unresolved. The V gene lost 2 bases and the J gene lost 8 bases, with 10 bases spanning the gap. CDR1 and CDR2 (germline): MNHEY, SVGAGI. The CDR3 contains 13 residues. CDR3 loop: CASSYREGYTIYF. CDR3 DNA: TGTGCCAGCAGTTACCGGGAGGGCTACACCATATATTTT.

CDR3 amino acids: CASSPIRQGEAFF. The CDR3 DNA follows: TGTGCCAGCAGTCCAATCCGACAGGGAGAAGCTTTCTTT. The V and J genes are TRBV12-3 or TRBV12-4 and TRBJ1-1; TRBD1 aligns across 7 bases. J gave up 8 bases and V 5 bases, and 8 bases lay outside the gene matches. The CDR3 consists of 13 residues.

The chain employs TRBV3-1 and TRBJ2-7; 7 positions match TRBD1. Germline lookup yields CDR1 LGHDT and CDR2 YNNKEL (reference sequence). The CDR3 is made up of 13 amino acids. Germline trimming cut 5 bases from V and 2 bases from J; bases unmatched to any gene: 3. CDR3 coding DNA: TGTGCCAGCAGCAGAGGGACAGCCTACGAGCAGTACTTC. Translation: CASSRGTAYEQYF.

For this clonotype: Germline and junction disagree at one end, which may indicate a read error. The V and J genes are TRBV7-6 and TRBJ1-5; the D is unclear. Germline V gives CDR1 SGHVS, CDR2 FNYEAQ. There are 13 residues in the CDR3. The CDR3 is CASSLGSGQPQNF. The CDR3 bases are TGTGCCAGCAGCTTAGGGAGTGGTCAGCCCCAGAATTTT.

This chain links TRBV15 with TRBJ2-1, with 11 bases identical to TRBD2. The V segment lost 6 bases and the J segment 4 bases; nucleotides outside the gene matches: 8. The CDR3 is 16 amino acids. CDR1 LNHNV and CDR2 YYDKDF come from the germline V gene (reference sequence). CDR3 in DNA: TGTGCCACCAGTCCCTGGCTAGCGGGAGGTTACAATGAGCAGTTCTTC. Encoded protein: CATSPWLAGGYNEQFF.

This clonotype was counted at least ten times. The gene calls are TRBV29-1 and TRBJ2-3; D may be TRBD2 (5 bases). The CDR3 spans 14 residues. Germline CDR1 and CDR2: SQVTM and ANQGSEA. Deletions cut 8 bases from V and 2 bases from J, with 17 bases between. CDR3 coding DNA: TGCAGCTTAACTTTGGACTTCGACACAGATACGCAGTATTTT. It encodes CSLTLDFDTDTQYF.

In its sample, this clonotype was seen a few times. V gene TRBV30 combines with J gene TRBJ2-1; D is uncertain. The germline gives CDR1 GTSNPN, CDR2 SVGIG (reference sequence). V was clipped by 0 bases and J by 9 bases, with 6 bases between them. This CDR3 region has 11 residues. The CDR3 region is CAWSVRVEQFF. CDR3 coding DNA: TGTGCCTGGAGTGTACGGGTTGAGCAGTTCTTC. The full variable domain, in which reference TRBV30 and TRBJ2-1 provide the parts outside the CDR3, is SQTIHQWPATLVQPVGSPLSLECTVEGTSNPNLYWYRQAAGRGLQLLFYSVGIGQISSEVPQNLSASRPQDRQFILSSKKLLLSDSGFYLCAWSVRVEQFFGPGTRLTVL.